A selection of T cell receptor beta chains follows, all from one sample in a study of T cell changes during pregnancy in multiple sclerosis. Data came from immunoSEQ multiplex PCR; TCRdb stores just in-frame clones and leaves some out. The sample records 45,000 to 50,000 clones, around 94% being singletons. Sequences were derived from CD4+ T cells from peripheral blood mononuclear cells, sampled in the second trimester of pregnancy. These receptors were obtained from a female donor in good health, enrolled as a control in a pregnancy study. Each CDR3 is given with its conserved first and last residue. D genes are given only for firm matches.

V gene,J gene,D gene,CDR3 protein,CDR3 DNA
TRBV7-9,TRBJ1-2,.,CASTRGGVDYGYTF,TGTGCCAGCACTCGAGGGGGTGTAGACTATGGCTACACCTTC
TRBV6-1,TRBJ1-1,.,CASTEHRSNTEAFF,TGTGCCAGCACCGAGCACAGATCGAACACTGAAGCTTTCTTT
TRBV4-3,TRBJ1-2,TRBD1,CASSSQQGDGYTF,TGCGCCAGCAGCAGCCAGCAGGGGGATGGCTACACCTTC
TRBV14,TRBJ2-7,.,CASSQDSWGQTYEQYF,TGTGCCAGCAGCCAAGATTCTTGGGGACAAACCTACGAGCAGTACTTC
TRBV30,TRBJ1-5,.,CAWSESRDQPQHF,TGTGCCTGGAGTGAAAGCAGGGATCAGCCCCAGCATTTT
TRBV19,TRBJ2-7,TRBD1,CATLGTETYEQYF,TGTGCTACGTTGGGGACAGAGACCTACGAGCAGTACTTC
TRBV25-1,TRBJ2-3,TRBD2,CASGAGDYTDTQYF,TGTGCCAGCGGAGCGGGGGACTACACAGATACGCAGTATTTT
TRBV6-5,TRBJ1-5,TRBD1,CASSLGQPNQPQHF,TGTGCCAGCAGCTTGGGACAGCCCAATCAGCCCCAGCATTTT
TRBV18,TRBJ2-3,TRBD2,CASSPSQAGGPDTQYF,TGTGCCAGCTCACCCAGCCAGGCGGGGGGGCCAGATACGCAGTATTTT
TRBV30,TRBJ1-2,.,CAWSEQAGWGYTF,TGTGCCTGGAGTGAACAGGCCGGATGGGGCTACACCTTC
TRBV14,TRBJ2-5,TRBD1,CASSQMGQQETQYF,TGTGCCAGCAGCCAAATGGGACAGCAAGAGACCCAGTACTTC
TRBV2,TRBJ1-2,.,CASSEAPGRGYTF,TGTGCCAGCAGTGAAGCGCCAGGGCGAGGCTACACCTTC